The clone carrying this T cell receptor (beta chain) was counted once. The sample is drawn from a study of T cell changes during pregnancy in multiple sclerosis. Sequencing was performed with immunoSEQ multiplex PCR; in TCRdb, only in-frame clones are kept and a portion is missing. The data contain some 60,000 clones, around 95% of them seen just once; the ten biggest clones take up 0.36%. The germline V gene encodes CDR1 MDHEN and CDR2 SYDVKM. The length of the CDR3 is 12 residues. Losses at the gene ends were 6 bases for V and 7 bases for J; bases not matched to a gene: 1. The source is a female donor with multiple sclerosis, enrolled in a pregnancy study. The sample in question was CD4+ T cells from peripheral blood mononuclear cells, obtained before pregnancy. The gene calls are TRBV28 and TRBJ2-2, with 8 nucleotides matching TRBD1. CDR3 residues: CASRQGVGELFF. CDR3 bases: TGTGCCAGCAGACAGGGGGTCGGGGAGCTGTTTTTT. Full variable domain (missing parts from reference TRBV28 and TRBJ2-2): DVKVTQSSRYLVKRTGEKVFLECVQDMDHENMFWYRQDPGLGLRLIYFSYDVKMKEKGDIPEGYSVSREKKERFSLILESASTNQTSMYLCASRQGVGELFFGEGSRLTVL.